Listed here is a single TCR beta chain. Its specificity is unknown. Sequenced by immunoSEQ multiplex PCR; TCRdb stores in-frame clones only, minus some. The sample carries tens of thousands of clones, under 75% recorded once. ViraFEST used viral peptide pools to expand antigen-specific CD4+ T cells before sequencing. The culture ran for 10 days, and then CD4+ T cells were isolated. All vaccine recipients tested negative for nucleocapsid antibodies and had never contracted SARS-CoV-2 infection. It was with 10 IU/ml IL-2 and about 10 ug/ml peptides that some 2 million PBMC per well were cultured. Half-medium changes using IL-2 medium occurred on days 3 and 7. The data are from a study of vaccination effects on CD4 cells after COVID-19. Study observations and caveats: In healthy vaccinees, only 1 of 255 vaccine-induced clones cross-reacted with common cold coronaviruses. Late in the post-vaccination period, infection-induced and vaccine-induced clones underwent marked clonal contraction.

Germline V CDR1 and CDR2: MNHEY, SVGAGI. The length of the CDR3 is 14 residues. V was shortened by 6 bases and J by 7 bases, with 16 bases between the two germline ends. This TCR was recovered from a human donor who received a COVID-19 vaccine. This chain uses TRBV6-5 with TRBJ2-1, with D unclear. Sample: CD4+ T cells from PBMCs cultured with SARS-CoV-2 spike peptides, taken before COVID-19 vaccination. The CDR3 sequence: CASSGRPRTNEQFF. CDR3 sequence (DNA): TGTGCCAGCAGCGGACGCCCCCGAACGAATGAGCAGTTCTTC.